A few counts support the clone carrying this T cell receptor (beta chain). The CDR3 is 12 amino acids. Germline CDR1 is SQVTM and CDR2 is ANQGSEA. Trimming took 6 bases from V and 6 from J, leaving 14 bases between them. The data derive from a study of blood T cell repertoires in COVID-19. Per the authors' pipeline: Estimated nucleated cell counts came from reference gene primer amplification. TCRdb's table, derived via immunoSEQ multiplex PCR, lists solely in-frame clones and lacks some. That table gives V, J and clone size, and the DNA gave D and trimming. Here the sample spans hundreds of thousands of clones, under 95% being singletons.

The chain uses TRBV29-1 and TRBJ1-1; D possibly corresponds to TRBD1 (6 bases). This receptor was taken from a woman between 18 and 29 years old who had recovered from COVID-19. Input material: peripheral blood. CDR3 sequence: CSVNRARAEAFF. CDR3 DNA sequence: TGCAGCGTCAACAGGGCACGGGCTGAAGCTTTCTTT. The full variable domain, rest sourced from reference TRBV29-1 and TRBJ1-1, is SAVISQKPSRDICQRGTSLTIQCQVDSQVTMMFWYRQQPGQSLTLIATANQGSEATYESGFVIDKFPISRPNLTFSTLTVSNMSPEDSSIYLCSVNRARAEAFFGQGTRLTVV.